This paragraph covers one T cell receptor beta chain sequence. Its binding antigen is unknown. No qualities accompany the bases; no much larger clone lies one base away. The receptor library was made with the immunoSEQ multiplex PCR assay. TCRdb mirrors the immuneACCESS table, restricted to in-frame sequences. Some clones are absent from its copies; in checked studies, under half trace to an unresolved V gene, and the reason for the others is unknown. The sample table records fewer than 15,000 clones; around nine tenths of these occur just once. The ten largest make up approximately 8.9% of the sample. Trimmed from V: 5 bases; trimmed from J: 5 bases; junction bases lacking a gene match: 6. The germline V gene encodes CDR1 MNHEY and CDR2 SMNVEV (reference sequence). Taken from cysteine to phenylalanine, the CDR3 has 13 residues. The only DNA kept is the CDR3, 39 bases in frame from the first base. The data belong to a study of T cell changes during pregnancy in multiple sclerosis (dated by TCRdb to the late 2010s). For the wider study: The study looked at changes in the T cell repertoire across pregnancy in women with multiple sclerosis.

The TCR comes from a female donor with multiple sclerosis, enrolled in a pregnancy study. The chain couples TRBV27 to TRBJ2-7, with TRBD2 identical over 7 junction bases. This sample comprised CD8+ T cells from peripheral blood mononuclear cells, obtained in the first trimester of pregnancy. The CDR3: CASSPGRANEQYF. The bases are TGTGCCAGCAGTCCGGGGAGGGCAAACGAGCAGTACTTC.